The 29 T cell receptor beta chains presented below share a single source sample, sequenced in a study of metastatic and nonmetastatic thyroid tumors (dated by TCRdb to 2020 to 2021). None of the patients had been given any treatment before thyroid surgery. Library construction relied on PCR. The reads were generated on an Illumina HiSeq 4000. TCRdb's own reprocessing of the public reads used fastp at Q25 and MiXCR and kept productive beta chains. Within this sample are some 19,000 clones, with about 31% of them counted one time only. Around 20% of the sample rests with the top ten. Material: adjacent normal tissue. Receptors were obtained from a female donor with papillary thyroid cancer or a benign thyroid nodule (not recorded which). Some clones in this sample may be carry-over from other donors' samples.

This clone was seen a handful of times. V usage is TRBV28 and J usage is TRBJ2-7, with D uncertain. Looked up from germline, CDR1 is MDHEN and CDR2 is SYDVKM. The germline V and J ends were trimmed by 3 bases and 2 bases, with 11 bases remaining between them. This CDR3 is built from 14 residues. Here the CDR3 reads CASSLALGPYEQYF. In DNA, the CDR3 is TGTGCCAGCAGTTTGGCACTGGGTCCCTACGAGCAGTACTTC.

The chain has TRBV6-1 and TRBJ2-3; D gene uncertain. This CDR3 has 14 amino acids. V lost 5 bases to trimming and J lost 4 bases, with 13 bases between them. Germline V gives CDR1 MNHNS, CDR2 SASEGT. Here the CDR3 DNA reads TGTGCCAGCAGTAACCAACTCCCAGCAGATACGCAGTATTTT. Its translation is CASSNQLPADTQYF.

This rearrangement joins TRBV12-3 or TRBV12-4 to TRBJ1-5, with D perhaps TRBD1 (6 bases). The ends were cut back, 6 bases at V and 3 bases at J, with 12 bases in the middle. This CDR3 region has 14 residues. The CDR3 nucleotides are TGTGCCAGCAGGCCAACAGGGATCAATCAGCCCCAGCATTTT. Protein product: CASRPTGINQPQHF.

V gene TRBV11-2 combines with J gene TRBJ1-1; D uncertain. V was cut by 1 base and J by 1 base, with 13 bases left in between. The CDR3 is 16 amino acids. Germline V lookup: CDR1 SGHAT, CDR2 FQNNGV. The CDR3 reads CASSLGGAPGNTEAFF. DNA of the CDR3: TGTGCCAGCAGCTTAGGAGGAGCCCCGGGGAACACTGAAGCTTTCTTT.

This clone counts as medium-sized. The chain uses TRBV2 and TRBJ1-3, with D unresolved. V lost 7 bases and J 1 base, leaving 5 bases between the germline ends. The germline V gene encodes CDR1 SNHLY and CDR2 FYNNEI. This CDR3 has 12 residues. The DNA of the CDR3 is TGTGCCAGCACTTATTCTGGAAACACCATATATTTT. It encodes CASTYSGNTIYF.

Comments on this clone: Compared with germline, one end of the junction differs, possibly owing to a read error. In nucleotides, the CDR3 is TGTGCCAACAGCTTCGGGAGCGGGGTCAACACCGGGGAGCTGTTTTTT. Translated, it gives CANSFGSGVNTGELFF. The rearrangement uses TRBV11-1 and TRBJ2-2, with 7 bases identical to TRBD2. Germline V gene data show CDR1 as SGHAT and CDR2 as FQDESV (reference sequence). The CDR3 is 16 amino acids.

By share of the sample, this clone is medium-sized. This chain uses TRBV5-6 with TRBJ2-5, with D perhaps being TRBD1 or TRBD2 (5 bases each). Trimming shortened V by 0 bases and J by 2 bases, and 14 bases separated the two germline ends. The CDR3 runs to 16 residues. Germline CDR1 reads SGHDT; CDR2 reads YYEEEE. The CDR3 nucleotides read TGTGCCAGCAGCTTGGTGGGGGACCGGGCTCAAGAGACCCAGTACTTC. Amino acids: CASSLVGDRAQETQYF.

The sample holds many counts of this clone. The chain has TRBV2 and TRBJ1-4, with D perhaps TRBD1 (6 bases). V was trimmed by 6 bases and J by 2 bases, leaving 10 bases between them. This CDR3 spans 14 amino acids. Germline-derived CDR1 and CDR2 are SNHLY and FYNNEI. In DNA, the CDR3 is TGTGCCAGCAGCCGGACAGTGACTAATGAAAAACTGTTTTTT. Its translation is CASSRTVTNEKLFF.

The V call is TRBV19, the J call TRBJ2-2; D is perhaps TRBD2 (5 bases). Deletions cut 5 bases from V and 0 bases from J, with 19 bases between. The germline V gene encodes CDR1 LNHDA and CDR2 SQIVND (reference sequence). CDR3 length equals 18 residues. CDR3 loop: CASSPQGLTFANTGELFF. The CDR3 DNA sequence: TGTGCCAGTAGTCCCCAAGGACTTACCTTCGCGAACACCGGGGAGCTGTTTTTT.

The table lists this clone with many counts. The gene calls are TRBV18 and TRBJ1-3; D gene uncertain. V was trimmed by 6 bases and J by 2 bases, leaving 14 bases between them. Germline V gives CDR1 KGHSH, CDR2 LQKENI. The length of the CDR3 is 15 residues. The CDR3 reads CASSPSTGPGNTIYF. The CDR3 DNA reads as TGTGCCAGCTCTCCCTCGACTGGTCCTGGAAACACCATATATTTT. The full variable domain, with the rest looked up from reference TRBV18 and TRBJ1-3, is NAGVMQNPRHLVRRRGQEARLRCSPMKGHSHVYWYRQLPEEGLKFMVYLQKENIIDESGMPKERFSAEFPKEGPSILRIQQVVRGDSAAYFCASSPSTGPGNTIYFGEGSWLTVV.

This clone rates as medium-sized. This chain uses TRBV12-3 or TRBV12-4 with TRBJ2-2; 7 bases agree with TRBD2. V gave up 7 bases and J gave up 5 bases; unmatched junction bases: 10. This CDR3 region has 15 residues. The CDR3 spells CASNGWLAETGELFF. DNA of the CDR3: TGTGCCAGCAATGGATGGCTAGCGGAAACCGGGGAGCTGTTTTTT.

This clone was picked up many times. V and J are TRBV5-6 and TRBJ2-3; 7 bases align to TRBD2. Looked up from germline, CDR1 is SGHDT and CDR2 is YYEEEE. The CDR3 runs to 14 residues. The ends lost 0 bases at V and 5 bases at J; junction bases unmatched: 3. Here the CDR3 reads CASSLVAGEDTQYF. In DNA form, the CDR3 reads TGTGCCAGCAGCTTGGTAGCGGGTGAAGATACGCAGTATTTT.

This clone has ten or more counts. The chain carries TRBV9 and TRBJ2-1; a possible D gene is TRBD1 (6 bases). This CDR3 spans 16 amino acids. Per the germline V gene, CDR1 is SGDLS and CDR2 is YYNGEE. V dropped 0 bases and J dropped 4 bases, with 14 bases sitting between them. The CDR3 spells CASSVDGDTRYNEQFF. The CDR3, as DNA: TGTGCCAGCAGCGTAGATGGGGACACGCGTTACAATGAGCAGTTCTTC.

This clone has at least ten counts. A read error may explain this, as a much larger clone is one base away. The chain couples TRBV4-2 to TRBJ1-3; tentatively, D is TRBD1 (6 bases). V was pared by 1 base and J by 1 base, with 14 bases between. Germline CDR1 reads LGHNA; CDR2 reads YNFKEQ. The CDR3 extends over 17 amino acids. The CDR3 DNA reads as TGTGCCAGCAGCCAAGGTGAGACAGGCACATCTGGAAACACCATATATTTT. Amino acid sequence: CASSQGETGTSGNTIYF.

This clone has just one count. CDR3 residues: CASSPKGQMSSYNSPLHF. In DNA form, the CDR3 reads TGTGCCAGCTCACCAAAGGGACAGATGAGCTCCTATAATTCACCCCTCCACTTT. V usage is TRBV18 and J usage is TRBJ1-6; 7 bases map to TRBD1. Trimming at V came to 2 bases and at J to 0 bases, leaving 7 bases not matched to a gene. Looked up from germline, CDR1 is KGHSH and CDR2 is LQKENI. The CDR3 is 18 amino acids.

This sequence joins TRBV20-1 and TRBJ2-1; D gene ambiguous. Trimming took 1 base from V and 7 from J, leaving 8 bases between them. This CDR3 has 12 amino acids. The V gene's germline CDR1 is DFQATT and CDR2 SNEGSKA (reference sequence). The CDR3 DNA is TGCAGTGCTAGAGCTGGCCCTAATGAGCAGTTCTTC. Translation gives CSARAGPNEQFF.

This clone has just a few counts. The J gene is TRBJ2-1, the V gene TRBV20-1; possible D gene TRBD2, 6 bases. The CDR3 extends over 15 amino acids. V was shortened by 2 bases and J by 3 bases, with 14 bases between the two germline ends. In germline, CDR1 is DFQATT, CDR2 SNEGSKA (reference sequence). The CDR3 spells CSARSSASDYNEQFF. In DNA, the CDR3 is TGCAGTGCTAGAAGTTCTGCTAGCGACTACAATGAGCAGTTCTTC.

This clone was seen a handful of times. V gene TRBV27 combines with J gene TRBJ2-1; 9 nucleotides align to TRBD2. V gave up 10 bases and J gave up 7 bases; unmatched junction bases: 11. The CDR3 extends over 14 amino acids. The V gene's germline CDR1 is MNHEY and CDR2 SMNVEV (reference sequence). The CDR3 region is CATSRAGGRNEQFF. CDR3 nucleotide sequence: TGTGCCACCTCTAGAGCGGGAGGTCGGAATGAGCAGTTCTTC.

This clone was recorded at least ten times. CDR3 residues: CASSYRHGTSGGSRETQYF. CDR3 coding DNA: TGTGCCAGCAGTTACCGTCACGGGACTAGCGGGGGGAGCCGGGAGACCCAGTACTTC. The V and J genes are TRBV6-6 and TRBJ2-5; TRBD2 matches 15 bases. CDR3 length: 19 residues. J lost 5 bases, V lost 2 bases, and 12 bases had no gene match. Germline loops: CDR1 MNHNY, CDR2 SVGAGI (reference sequence).

The rearrangement uses TRBV6-1 and TRBJ1-2, with TRBD1 identical over 9 bases. Germline CDR1 MNHNS, CDR2 SASEGT. The CDR3 loop spans 16 amino acids. V lost 0 bases to trimming and J lost 8 bases; unmatched junction nucleotides: 10. CDR3 sequence: CASSEALRGTGNGYTF. CDR3 in DNA: TGTGCCAGCAGTGAAGCGCTTCGTGGGACAGGGAACGGCTACACCTTC.

This clone qualifies as medium-sized. The chain carries TRBV11-2 and TRBJ2-1; no firm D call. The germline V and J ends were trimmed by 0 bases and 6 bases, with 9 bases remaining between them. The CDR3 has 14 residues. CDR1 SGHAT and CDR2 FQNNGV come from the germline V gene. The chain's CDR3 is CASSLDWQSNEQFF. The CDR3 nucleotides are TGTGCCAGCAGCTTAGATTGGCAGTCCAATGAGCAGTTCTTC.

The rearrangement uses TRBV20-1 and TRBJ2-2; tentatively, D is TRBD2 (5 bases). This CDR3 is 15 amino acids long. Germline CDR1 is DFQATT and CDR2 is SNEGSKA (reference sequence). The germline V and J ends were trimmed by 1 base and 5 bases, with 14 bases remaining between them. CDR3 nucleotide sequence: TGCAGTGCTAGAGGAGGTCTAGCAGTTACCGGGGAGCTGTTTTTT. Translated: CSARGGLAVTGELFF.

In its sample, this clone was seen a few times. The junction departs from the called germline gene at one end, perhaps through a read error. This chain joins TRBV6-9 and TRBJ1-4, with TRBD1 identical over 8 bases. The CDR3 sequence is 15 residues long. CDR1 and CDR2 (germline): MNHGY, SVAAGI. In DNA, the CDR3 is TGTGCCAGCAGTTACGACAGGGGAGGAGATGAAAAACTGTCTTTT. Amino acid sequence: CASSYDRGGDEKLSF.

The chain is built from TRBV5-1 and TRBJ2-7; 10 nucleotides match TRBD1. There are 15 residues in the CDR3. J lost 5 bases, V lost 0 bases, and 5 bases had no gene match. Germline-derived CDR1 and CDR2 are SGHRS and YFSETQ. The CDR3 protein is CASSLGTGGPDEQYF. CDR3 DNA sequence: TGCGCCAGCAGCTTGGGGACAGGGGGTCCCGACGAGCAGTACTTC. Using reference TRBV5-1 and TRBJ2-7 for the parts outside the CDR3, the full variable domain is KAGVTQTPRYLIKTRGQQVTLSCSPISGHRSVSWYQQTPGQGLQFLFEYFSETQRNKGNFPGRFSGRQFSNSRSEMNVSTLELGDSALYLCASSLGTGGPDEQYFGPGTRLTVT.

The chain recombines TRBV2 with TRBJ2-3, with TRBD2 matching over 10 bases. The CDR3 spans 16 residues. Trimming cost V 4 bases and J 4 bases; bases outside gene matches: 8. The germline V gene has CDR1 SNHLY and CDR2 FYNNEI. The CDR3: CASSGQREGPSDTQYF. The CDR3 DNA is TGTGCCAGCAGTGGCCAGCGGGAGGGCCCCTCAGATACGCAGTATTTT.

This clone came up many times. The rearrangement links TRBV9 to TRBJ2-7; D unresolved. The CDR3 spans 13 residues. The ends were cut back, 0 bases at V and 6 bases at J, with 10 bases in the middle. Germline CDR1 and CDR2: SGDLS and YYNGEE. The CDR3 coding sequence is TGTGCCAGCAGCGTAGGACGCTTCGCCGAGCAGTACTTC. Encoded protein: CASSVGRFAEQYF. The full variable domain, rest sourced from reference TRBV9 and TRBJ2-7, is DSGVTQTPKHLITATGQRVTLRCSPRSGDLSVYWYQQSLDQGLQFLIQYYNGEERAKGNILERFSAQQFPDLHSELNLSSLELGDSALYFCASSVGRFAEQYFGPGTRLTVT.

CDR3: CASSQVSQGRSSYEQYF. In DNA form, the CDR3 reads TGCGCCAGCAGCCAAGTGTCGCAGGGCAGGAGCTCCTACGAGCAGTACTTC. The genes are TRBV4-1 and TRBJ2-7, with D maybe TRBD1 (5 bases). The CDR3 is 17 amino acids. V lost 1 base, J lost 0 bases, and 16 bases lay in between. Germline CDR1 MGHRA, CDR2 YSYEKL.

This clone was recorded many times. The V call is TRBV28, the J call TRBJ1-5, with 11 bases identical to TRBD1. Trimming at V came to 5 bases and at J to 4 bases, leaving 7 bases not matched to a gene. The CDR3 runs 16 residues. Germline V gives CDR1 MDHEN, CDR2 SYDVKM. The CDR3 here is CASSQGGQGGNQPQHF. CDR3 DNA sequence: TGTGCCAGCAGTCAAGGGGGACAGGGGGGTAATCAGCCCCAGCATTTT. The full variable domain, completed using reference TRBV28 and TRBJ1-5, is DVKVTQSSRYLVKRTGEKVFLECVQDMDHENMFWYRQDPGLGLRLIYFSYDVKMKEKGDIPEGYSVSREKKERFSLILESASTNQTSMYLCASSQGGQGGNQPQHFGDGTRLSIL.

This rearrangement joins TRBV6-4 to TRBJ2-3; 11 positions match TRBD2. Germline V gene data show CDR1 as MRHNA and CDR2 as SNTAGT. V was pared by 0 bases and J by 0 bases, with 5 bases of the junction left unmatched. The CDR3 runs to 18 residues. The CDR3 loop reads CASSDSSGGARSTDTQYF. CDR3 DNA sequence: TGTGCCAGCAGTGACTCTAGCGGGGGGGCCCGGAGCACAGATACGCAGTATTTT.